This TCR beta chain was sequenced for a study of blood T cell repertoires in COVID-19. Study information: Donors in the United States, Italy and Spain gave samples during acute or convalescent COVID-19. PBMCs, B-cell-depleted T cells, or T cells were the source of the cDNA or gDNA that made up the material.

Germline V gene data show CDR1 as MNHEY and CDR2 as SMNVEV (reference sequence). The CDR3 has 15 residues. The ends lost 6 bases at V and 4 bases at J; junction bases unmatched: 11. As originally analysed: For nucleated cells, counts were estimated from reference gene primer amplification. Profiled with immunoSEQ multiplex PCR; TCRdb holds only in-frame clones, not every one. That table is the source of V, J and clone size, and D and trimming were worked out from the DNA. The repertoire includes fewer than 85,000 clones, around 87% of them detected once, and around 7.9% sits in the top ten. J is TRBJ2-5 and V is TRBV27; 7 positions match TRBD1. The sequencing input was peripheral blood. This TCR derives from a man aged 50-60 years with active COVID-19. The CDR3 spells CASSLWDSRGETQYF. CDR3 bases: TGTGCCAGCAGCCTTTGGGACAGTCGTGGAGAGACCCAGTACTTC.